Included here is one T cell receptor beta chain sequence, with context. Its specificity is unknown. Germline V gives CDR1 ENHRY, CDR2 SYGVKD. This CDR3 contains 14 residues. J gave up 11 bases and V 0 bases, and 10 bases lay outside the gene matches. Libraries were prepared by immunoSEQ multiplex PCR; TCRdb keeps only in-frame clonotypes and omits some of them. The data show about 150,000 clones, just over 85% seen once. The entry originates in a study of cytomegalovirus exposure and HLA in healthy donors. Findings and limits, study-wide: Among TCR sequences, most were rare, though some public TCRs appeared in many donors.

V gene TRBV10-3 combines with J gene TRBJ2-7; 7 bases map to TRBD2. Sequences were obtained from PBMCs. The source of this sequence is a human donor in good health. The CDR3: CAISESGGGWMEYF. DNA for the CDR3: TGTGCCATCAGTGAGTCGGGGGGAGGGTGGATGGAGTACTTC.